The 4 T cell receptor beta chains presented below share a single source sample, sequenced in a study of cytomegalovirus exposure and HLA in healthy donors. The method was immunoSEQ multiplex PCR; TCRdb's version includes in-frame clones alone and lacks a portion of them. The sample lists under 50,000 clones, approximately 95% seen once, with less than 9.5% in the top ten. Sequenced material: PBMCs. The receptors were sampled from a woman younger than 35 in good health and CMV-seropositive.

The chain joins TRBV18 to TRBJ2-1, with 7 bases lining up with TRBD2. This CDR3 comprises 15 residues. CDR1 and CDR2 (germline): KGHSH, LQKENI. The V gene end was trimmed by 0 bases and the J gene end by 7 bases; junction bases not matched to a gene: 6. CDR3 sequence reads: CASSPPGGGWNEQFF. CDR3 sequence (DNA): TGTGCCAGCTCACCACCGGGCGGGGGTTGGAATGAGCAGTTCTTC.

The chain uses TRBV11-3 and TRBJ2-1; D might be TRBD2 (5 bases). CDR1 is SGHNT, CDR2 YENEEA, per germline. The V and J ends lost 1 base and 6 bases respectively, with 16 bases between them. The CDR3 has 16 amino acids. CDR3 nucleotides: TGTGCCAGCAGCTTAGGTAGGGAGTGGGCCGGCAATGAGCAGTTCTTC. It is translated as CASSLGREWAGNEQFF.

This chain links TRBV27 with TRBJ2-1; weak D call: TRBD1 (5 bases). In germline, CDR1 is MNHEY, CDR2 SMNVEV (reference sequence). The V end was cut by 0 bases, the J end by 9 bases, with 12 bases between. This CDR3 has 14 amino acids. CDR3 coding DNA: TGTGCCAGCAGTTTATCGGGGCAGACCCCTGAGCAGTTCTTC. Its translation is CASSLSGQTPEQFF.

The chain carries TRBV11-3 and TRBJ2-1; 7 bases match TRBD2. The CDR3 is made up of 16 amino acids. V trimming: 1 base; J trimming: 4 bases; junction bases outside the gene matches: 7. CDR1 and CDR2 (germline): SGHNT, YENEEA. The CDR3 sequence is CASSLGEGLRYNEQFF. DNA of the CDR3: TGTGCCAGCAGCTTAGGGGAGGGATTGCGGTACAATGAGCAGTTCTTC.